The 13 T cell receptor beta chains reported below all come from one sample, sequenced in a study of cytotoxic CD8 clonotypes in ibrutinib-treated CLL (dated by TCRdb to the early 2020s). Libraries were prepared through the immunoSEQ multiplex PCR assay. TCRdb re-hosts the immuneACCESS table, in-frame sequences only. Its copies lack some clones; in the studies checked, an unresolved V gene accounts for under half of them, and the cause for the rest is not known. For this sample there are approximately 170,000 clones; about 88% appear just once. 3% to 3.5% of the sample lies in the top ten. In the paper's terms, the time point label means: progressive disease on ibrutinib. Material: PBMCs, obtained at disease progression, from a patient treated with ibrutinib. These receptors all come from a human donor with chronic lymphocytic leukemia.

This clone was detected once. The chain joins TRBV19 to TRBJ1-4; no firm D call. The V and J ends lost 3 bases and 0 bases respectively, with 11 bases between them. The CDR3 extends over 16 amino acids. Germline V gives CDR1 LNHDA, CDR2 SQIVND (reference sequence). The CDR3: CASSITTSATNEKLFF. The CDR3 DNA follows: TGTGCCAGTAGTATCACAACGTCAGCAACTAATGAAAAACTGTTTTTT.

The chain employs TRBV2 and TRBJ1-1; TRBD1 matches at 7 bases. The V and J ends lost 8 bases and 0 bases, in that order; junction bases with no gene match: 6. CDR3 size: 14 residues. CDR1 and CDR2 from the germline V gene are SNHLY and FYNNEI. The CDR3 DNA reads as TGTGCCAGCCGGTACAGGGGCATGAACACTGAAGCTTTCTTT. Translated: CASRYRGMNTEAFF.

This chain uses TRBV7-3 with TRBJ1-1; D is unclear. Trimming removed 11 bases at V and 1 base at J, with 8 bases between. This CDR3 is 11 amino acids long. Germline V gives CDR1 SGHTA, CDR2 FQGTGA. The CDR3 reads CASQPNTEAFF. The DNA of the CDR3 is TGTGCCTCACAACCGAACACTGAAGCTTTCTTT.

The chain couples TRBV15 to TRBJ1-4, with a possible D match to TRBD1 (5 bases). Germline V gives CDR1 LNHNV, CDR2 YYDKDF (reference sequence). The CDR3 consists of 14 residues. Trimming left V 1 base short and J 8 bases short, with 11 bases between. The CDR3 loop reads CATSRVRRGEKLFF. CDR3 in DNA: TGTGCCACCAGCAGAGTGAGGAGGGGAGAAAAACTGTTTTTT.

V gene TRBV4-1 combines with J gene TRBJ1-1; no reliable D call. The CDR3 covers 15 residues. Germline V gene lookup returns CDR1 MGHRA and CDR2 YSYEKL. Trimming left V 4 bases short and J 1 base short, with 13 bases between. CDR3 in amino acids: CASSPVVAANTEAFF. The CDR3 region has the DNA TGCGCCAGCAGCCCGGTGGTGGCAGCGAACACTGAAGCTTTCTTT.

V usage is TRBV14 and J usage is TRBJ1-1; 8 bases fit TRBD1. V was pared by 2 bases and J by 1 base, with 9 bases of the junction left unmatched. The CDR3 spans 17 residues. CDR1 is SGHDN, CDR2 FVKESK, per germline. The CDR3 nucleotides read TGTGCCAGCAGCCAAAGGCACAGGGGGAAGTGGAACACTGAAGCTTTCTTT. Translating it yields CASSQRHRGKWNTEAFF.

The rearrangement uses TRBV4-3 and TRBJ2-5; TRBD1 might be the D (6 bases). Germline-derived CDR1 and CDR2 are LGHNA and YSLEER. There are 16 residues in the CDR3. Trimming left V 0 bases short and J 5 bases short, with 16 bases between. CDR3 sequence reads: CASSQDEAGVRETQYF. The CDR3 DNA reads as TGCGCCAGCAGCCAAGATGAAGCAGGGGTCCGGGAGACCCAGTACTTC.

The chain is built from TRBV4-2 and TRBJ1-1; the D gene is possibly TRBD1 (6 bases). Trimming left V 4 bases short and J 0 bases short, with 15 bases between. Germline CDR1 LGHNA, CDR2 YNFKEQ. CDR3 length equals 16 residues. CDR3 protein: CASSPTQGRMNTEAFF. CDR3 DNA: TGTGCCAGCAGCCCGACACAGGGCCGTATGAACACTGAAGCTTTCTTT.

This clone has a handful of counts. The chain is built from TRBV30 and TRBJ2-2, with unresolved D. The V gene lost 0 bases and the J gene lost 2 bases, with 4 bases spanning the gap. Germline V gene data show CDR1 as GTSNPN and CDR2 as SVGIG (reference sequence). CDR3 length: 13 residues. The CDR3 sequence is CAWSVHNTGELFF. The DNA for the CDR3 is TGTGCCTGGAGTGTACACAACACCGGGGAGCTGTTTTTT.

The chain couples TRBV27 to TRBJ1-4, with D maybe TRBD1 (6 bases). The germline V and J ends were trimmed by 2 bases and 3 bases, with 10 bases remaining between them. CDR3 length equals 15 residues. CDR1 is MNHEY and CDR2 is SMNVEV in the germline V gene (reference sequence). Written as DNA, the CDR3 is TGTGCCAGCAGTTTAAGACAGGACCCTAATGAAAAACTGTTTTTT. Its translation is CASSLRQDPNEKLFF. The full variable domain, in which reference TRBV27 and TRBJ1-4 provide the parts outside the CDR3, is EAQVTQNPRYLITVTGKKLTVTCSQNMNHEYMSWYRQDPGLGLRQIYYSMNVEVTDKGDVPEGYKVSRKEKRNFPLILESPSPNQTSLYFCASSLRQDPNEKLFFGSGTQLSVL.

The J gene is TRBJ2-4, the V gene TRBV11-3; TRBD2 aligns across 11 bases. Germline-derived CDR1 and CDR2 are SGHNT and YENEEA. The CDR3 is 19 amino acids. V shed 5 bases and J 6 bases; nucleotides not matched to a gene: 18. The CDR3 DNA follows: TGTGCCAGCAGCCCGACCGGGACTAGCGGTGCGCGGACGGGAAACATTCAGTACTTC. This sequence encodes CASSPTGTSGARTGNIQYF.

CDR3 sequence (DNA): TGTGCCAGCAGAGCACCCGGGACAGGGGACACCGGGGAGCTGTTTTTT. The encoded protein is CASRAPGTGDTGELFF. This sequence joins TRBV27 and TRBJ2-2; 10 bases match TRBD1. There are 16 residues in the CDR3. CDR1 and CDR2 from the germline V gene are MNHEY and SMNVEV (reference sequence). J gave up 3 bases and V 6 bases, and 7 bases lay outside the gene matches.

A single count supports this clone. The chain is built from TRBV14 and TRBJ2-1; 8 bases match TRBD2. V shed 2 bases, J shed 0 bases, and the junction held 12 bases outside the gene matches. Germline lookup yields CDR1 SGHDN and CDR2 FVKESK. The CDR3 consists of 19 residues. The CDR3 protein is CASSQRRGAWRSSYNEQFF. CDR3 DNA sequence: TGTGCCAGCAGCCAACGGCGGGGGGCTTGGAGAAGCTCCTACAATGAGCAGTTCTTC.